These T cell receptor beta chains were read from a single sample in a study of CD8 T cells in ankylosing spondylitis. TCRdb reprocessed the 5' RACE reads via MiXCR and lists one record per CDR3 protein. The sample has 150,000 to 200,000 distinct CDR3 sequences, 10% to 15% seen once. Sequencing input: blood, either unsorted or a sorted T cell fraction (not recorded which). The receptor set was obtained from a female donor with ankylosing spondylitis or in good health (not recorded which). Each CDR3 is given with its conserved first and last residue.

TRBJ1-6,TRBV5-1,CASSYDGVSSPLHF
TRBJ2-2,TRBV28,CASSVMGNTGELFF
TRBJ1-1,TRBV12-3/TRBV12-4,CATQIGQINTEAFF
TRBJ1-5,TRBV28,CASSLLYSNQPQHF
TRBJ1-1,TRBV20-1,CSARGGGQGVTEAFF
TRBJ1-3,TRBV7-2,CASSYQGAGGNTIYF
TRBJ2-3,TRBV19,CASSFRGTNTDTQYF
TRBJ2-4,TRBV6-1,CASTPPGQADGIQYF
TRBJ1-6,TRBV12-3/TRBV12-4,CASSPYAGSPLHF
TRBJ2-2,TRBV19,CASSIFAGRTNTGELFF
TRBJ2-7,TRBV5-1,CASSPGTESSYEQYF
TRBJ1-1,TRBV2,CASSVDIEAFF
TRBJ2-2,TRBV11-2,CASSSTPRDTGELFF
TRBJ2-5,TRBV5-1,CASSFGPSGEGETQYF
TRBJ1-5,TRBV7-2,CASSLVSGLGQPQHF
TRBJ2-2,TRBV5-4,CASSLSSSGTGELFF
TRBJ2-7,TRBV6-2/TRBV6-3,CASLSPTASYEQYF
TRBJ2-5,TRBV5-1,CASSEDHETQYF
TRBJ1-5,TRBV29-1,CSVGDRFGQPQHF
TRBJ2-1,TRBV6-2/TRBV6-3,CASSYSENNEQFF
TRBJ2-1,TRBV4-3,CASRGEGGESNEQFF
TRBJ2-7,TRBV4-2,CASSMRTSGKHEQYF
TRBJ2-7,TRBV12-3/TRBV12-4,CASRGTRYEQYF
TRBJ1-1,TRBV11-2,CASSPNRDTEAFF
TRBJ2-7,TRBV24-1,CATSDLGDEQYF
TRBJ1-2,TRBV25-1,CASSLTGGNGYTF
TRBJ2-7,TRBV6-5,CASRVTSGGYEQYF
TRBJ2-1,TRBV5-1,CASSLAGIAGYNEQFF
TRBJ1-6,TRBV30,CACYSSTGSSYNSPLHF
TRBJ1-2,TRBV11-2,CASSQGAGYTF
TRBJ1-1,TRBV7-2,CASTPGGMNTEAFF
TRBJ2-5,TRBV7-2,CASSPTGAYQETQYF
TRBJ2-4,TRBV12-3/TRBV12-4,CASSLREAKNIQYF
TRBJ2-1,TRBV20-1,CSARVPSGTTYNEQFF
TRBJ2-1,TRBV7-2,CASRQGGGYNEQFF
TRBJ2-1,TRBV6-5,CASSYSREQFF
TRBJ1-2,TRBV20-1,CSAWDRNLRFGYTF
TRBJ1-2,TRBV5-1,CASSLGLGYTF
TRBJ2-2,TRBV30,CAWSAVEGSGELFF
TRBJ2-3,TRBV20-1,CSARAGGGLTDTQYF
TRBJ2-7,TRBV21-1,CASSSHRDRVYEQYF
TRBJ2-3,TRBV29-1,CSVEDGVSDTQYF
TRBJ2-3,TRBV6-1,CASSPGTASTDTQYF
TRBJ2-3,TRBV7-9,CASSTRTGLTDTQYF
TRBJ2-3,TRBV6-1,CASSLQGQGTDTQYF
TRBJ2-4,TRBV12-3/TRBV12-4,CASSFGVTKNIQYF
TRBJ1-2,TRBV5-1,CASSLEAAVYGYTF
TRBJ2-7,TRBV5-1,CASSWGQGIYEQYF
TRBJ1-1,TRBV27,CASSLGRANTEAFF
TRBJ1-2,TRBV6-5,CASSYSRASNYGYTF
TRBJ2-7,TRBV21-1,CANGVRDEYF
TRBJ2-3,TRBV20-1,CSANPSGTDTQYF
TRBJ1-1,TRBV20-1,CSVGGAGTEAFF
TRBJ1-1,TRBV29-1,CRVQGEHTEAFF
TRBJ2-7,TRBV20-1,CSARDRGGDVSYEQYF